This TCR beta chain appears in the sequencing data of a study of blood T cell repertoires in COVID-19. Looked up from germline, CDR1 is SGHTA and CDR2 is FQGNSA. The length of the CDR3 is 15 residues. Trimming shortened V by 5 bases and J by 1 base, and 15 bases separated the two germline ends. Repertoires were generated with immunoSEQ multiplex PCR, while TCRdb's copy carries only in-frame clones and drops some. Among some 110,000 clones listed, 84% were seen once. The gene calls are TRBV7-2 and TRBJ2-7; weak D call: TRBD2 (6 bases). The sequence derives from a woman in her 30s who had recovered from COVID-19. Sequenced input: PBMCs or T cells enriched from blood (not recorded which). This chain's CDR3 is CASSPSGTVSYEQYF. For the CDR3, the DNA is TGTGCCAGCAGCCCTTCCGGGACTGTTTCCTACGAGCAGTACTTC.